This T cell receptor (beta chain) was sequenced in a study of blood T cell repertoires in COVID-19. Overall study: There were acute and convalescent COVID-19 samples, and they came from the United States, Italy and Spain.

Only in-frame clones appear in the TCRdb table, and some are missing; sequencing was by immunoSEQ multiplex PCR. The table lists about 100,000 clones, almost 80% of them singletons, with approximately 29% in the top ten. This receptor was obtained from a man in his 70s with active or convalescent COVID-19. Sequencing used peripheral blood.

In nucleotides, the CDR3 is TGTGCCAGCAGTTACTCGAACCAGGGGGGCTACGAGCAGTACTTC. Amino acids: CASSYSNQGGYEQYF. The gene calls are TRBV6-2 or TRBV6-3 and TRBJ2-7; D might be TRBD1 (7 bases). The germline V gene has CDR1 MNHEY and CDR2 SVGEGT. Trimming cost V 0 bases and J 3 bases, with 12 bases left between them. CDR3 length: 15 amino acids.